Each of the 9 T cell receptor beta chains below was sequenced from the same sample in a study of T-cell memory formation after mild COVID-19 (dated by TCRdb to about 2021). The library came from 5' RACE. For sequencing, an Illumina NovaSeq 6000 was employed. Through fastp at Q25 and MiXCR, TCRdb rebuilt clones from the public reads, retaining in-frame beta chains. CDR3 protein sequences are deduplicated, and each keeps its most common genes and DNA. The sample records around 50,000 distinct CDR3 sequences, around 12% of which are singletons. The ten biggest clones cover approximately 24% of the sample. The source material was PBMCs or a T cell subset sorted from them (not recorded which). These receptors came from a young man who had mild COVID-19 (a few samples of this study predate the infection). The sample titles of this study are shuffled in the database, so cell type and time point are left out; the donor was told from shared clones.

Only a few counts were recorded for this clonotype. The V gene is TRBV12-3 or TRBV12-4, the J gene TRBJ2-1; D possibly matches TRBD1 or TRBD2 (5 bases each). The V end lost 6 bases, the J end lost 8 bases, and 11 bases lay between the germline ends. The CDR3 loop spans 12 amino acids. This CDR3 reads CASSRRGDEQFF. The CDR3 coding sequence is TGTGCCAGCAGCCGACGAGGGGATGAGCAGTTCTTC.

The table lists this clonotype with many counts. The chain employs TRBV29-1 and TRBJ2-3; the match to TRBD2 covers 7 bases. J gave up 5 bases and V 6 bases, and 11 bases lay outside the gene matches. The CDR3 extends over 14 amino acids. CDR1 is SQVTM and CDR2 is ANQGSEA in the germline V gene. The CDR3 is CSVERAGSGDTQYF. The CDR3, as DNA: TGCAGCGTCGAGAGAGCGGGGTCCGGAGATACGCAGTATTTT.

This clonotype appeared many times. V is TRBV9 and J is TRBJ2-2; possibly TRBD1 or TRBD2 for D (6 bases each). Trimming left V 0 bases short and J 1 base short, with 10 bases between. The germline CDR1 and CDR2 sequences are SGDLS and YYNGEE. CDR3 size: 16 residues. The CDR3 spells CASSVAGAGNTGELFF. In DNA form, the CDR3 reads TGTGCCAGCAGCGTAGCGGGGGCCGGGAACACCGGGGAGCTGTTTTTT.

This clonotype appeared many times. In nucleotides, the CDR3 is TGTGCCTGGAGTCGGGGTATGACAGATACGCAGTATTTT. This translates into CAWSRGMTDTQYF. The chain is built from TRBV30 and TRBJ2-3; possibly TRBD2 for D (5 bases). This CDR3 has 13 residues. Germline V gives CDR1 GTSNPN, CDR2 SVGIG (reference sequence). Trimming removed 2 bases at V and 3 bases at J, with 9 bases between.

This clonotype was seen a handful of times. The chain has TRBV5-1 and TRBJ2-1; D possibly corresponds to TRBD2 (7 bases). V gave up 2 bases and J gave up 8 bases, with 14 bases separating them. The germline V gene has CDR1 SGHRS and CDR2 YFSETQ. The CDR3 has 14 amino acids. The CDR3 DNA sequence: TGCGCCAGCAGCTTTTTGGGGGGGCGCGATGAGCAGTTCTTC. Its translation: CASSFLGGRDEQFF.

This clonotype was seen only a few times. The J gene is TRBJ2-1, the V gene TRBV9; 9 bases fit TRBD2. Germline assignment: CDR1 SGDLS and CDR2 YYNGEE. Trimming at V came to 0 bases and at J to 7 bases, leaving 8 bases not matched to a gene. There are 16 residues in the CDR3. The CDR3 DNA is TGTGCCAGCAGCGTAGCTACCAGCGGGGGGAGGAATGAGCAGTTCTTC. It specifies CASSVATSGGRNEQFF.

DNA for the CDR3: TGCAGCGTTGTAACAGGGGGCAAATACGAGCAGTACTTC. Residues: CSVVTGGKYEQYF. The gene calls are TRBV29-1 and TRBJ2-7; 9 bases align to TRBD1. The J segment lost 4 bases and the V segment lost 4 bases, leaving 5 bases of the junction unmatched. This CDR3 is built from 13 residues. Germline lookup yields CDR1 SQVTM and CDR2 ANQGSEA.

This clonotype was counted many times. The chain joins TRBV6-6 to TRBJ2-7; weak D call: TRBD1 (6 bases). Germline V lookup: CDR1 MNHNY, CDR2 SVGAGI (reference sequence). With 6 bases removed from V and 3 bases from J, the gap between germline ends came to 21 bases. CDR3 size: 16 residues. CDR3 DNA: TGTGCCAGCAGCCTTCATCCCGGAACAGGGAACTACGAGCAGTACGTC. It translates to CASSLHPGTGNYEQYV.

The genes are TRBV6-2 or TRBV6-3 and TRBJ2-1; 9 bases agree with TRBD2. The germline gives CDR1 MNHEY, CDR2 SVGEGT. CDR3 size: 17 residues. The V gene end was trimmed by 0 bases and the J gene end by 8 bases; junction bases not matched to a gene: 11. The CDR3 DNA follows: TGTGCCAGCAGTTACTCCGGGACTAGCCCCTCCTTCGATGAGCAGTTCTTC. It codes for CASSYSGTSPSFDEQFF.